This TCR beta chain originates from a study of persistence of HIV-infected CD4 T cells. Trimming removed 5 bases from V and 2 bases from J, with 6 bases in between. CDR1 MDHEN and CDR2 SYDVKM come from the germline V gene. The CDR3 is 12 residues long. Nonspecific anti-CD3/anti-CD28 bead stimulation represents the broad CD4+ T cell repertoire. Sorting selected CD4+ T cells upregulating both CD40 ligand and CD69. The immunoSEQ assay was version 4, run in survey mode. Profiled with immunoSEQ multiplex PCR; TCRdb holds only in-frame clones, not every one. This table has tens of thousands of clones, 80% to 90% appearing once. Overall study results and limits: Antigen-responding cells were enriched for degenerate expanded CDR3beta sequences.

With regard to this clone: Its target is unknown.

The sequencing here drew on CD4+ T cells sorted from PBMCs after approximately 18-hour stimulation, taken from a patient who received antiretroviral therapy. The receptor was derived from an adult man with HIV who was CMV-seropositive. The chain recombines TRBV28 with TRBJ1-1; D unclear. CDR3 loop: CASSPINTEAFF. CDR3 nucleotides: TGTGCCAGCAGTCCCATAAACACTGAAGCTTTCTTT. The complete variable domain, with remaining parts taken from reference TRBV28 and TRBJ1-1, reads DVKVTQSSRYLVKRTGEKVFLECVQDMDHENMFWYRQDPGLGLRLIYFSYDVKMKEKGDIPEGYSVSREKKERFSLILESASTNQTSMYLCASSPINTEAFFGQGTRLTVV.